This is a list of T cell receptor beta chains from one sample in a study of blood T cell repertoires in COVID-19. Profiling relied on immunoSEQ multiplex PCR, and the TCRdb table lists in-frame clones only, not all of them. The sample has 130,000 or so clones; over 75% are singletons. Sequenced: peripheral blood. The receptors derive from a man aged 60-69 years with active or convalescent COVID-19. Both conserved end residues are part of each CDR3. Each record gives: CDR3 length, V gene, CDR3 protein.

13,TRBV7-9,CASRGGGDTEAFF
18,TRBV5-8,CASSLLKYGQGSTGELFF
19,TRBV5-6,CASSLAGGKTGQGGYEQYF
16,TRBV7-3,CASSLTRTGGRTEAFF
14,TRBV6-5,CASKGQGADFRYTF
15,TRBV7-3,CASSFGTSDYGEQFF
15,TRBV7-3,CASSQGSGGKNIQYF
20,TRBV5-1,CASSLVDLYAETGPNEKLFF
14,TRBV29-1,CSVVILAGSNEQFF
12,TRBV29-1,CSVEGHGNEQFF
18,TRBV3-1/TRBV3-2,CASSQDGLVGPAKNIQYF
14,TRBV18,CASSPLGARNIQYF
14,TRBV19,CASKTAANTGELFF
14,TRBV9,CASSVGTSYSEQFF
13,TRBV6-6,CASSYGQVDEQFF
14,TRBV7-8,CASSPALGNTEAFF
13,TRBV5-3,CARSPGGTDTQYF
13,TRBV4-1,CASSQGLYNEQFF
15,TRBV24-1,CATSDSRVSGETQYF
16,TRBV6-2/TRBV6-3,CASSYGSGASTGELFF
14,TRBV2,CASSGQGLRDEQYF
14,TRBV25-1,CASSEFRGTDTQYF
15,TRBV2,CASMADREGTGELFF
16,TRBV11-2,CASSSEQPTGSEKLFF
14,TRBV11-3,CASSLVFTGNIQYF
12,TRBV2,CASSGDSSPLHF
15,TRBV19,CASRRDTTLGSEAFF
12,TRBV6-6,CASSPRGDEQFF
15,TRBV5-5,CASSLGGYAYNEQFF
12,TRBV7-9,CASSPGDSPLHF
14,TRBV6-5,CASNRGGPRSGYTF
14,TRBV10-3,CAISATGGTGELFF
15,TRBV7-2,CASSIVTGSGNTIYF
15,TRBV7-9,CASSRTGGGNQPQHF
16,TRBV7-9,CASSSLAGGPSDTQYF
16,TRBV5-1,CASSLDSRGTTDTQYF
13,TRBV25-1,CASSPSGLDTQYF
12,TRBV24-1,CATSDQGQGVFF
15,TRBV28,CASSPWGGGNEKLFF
19,TRBV14,CASSGLGRGILSSYNEQFF
15,TRBV28,CASSQAGVSTGELFF
13,TRBV6-5,CATEDRANQPQHF
13,TRBV7-3,CASSLGILTEAFF
13,TRBV7-2,CASTVGGVIEQFF
15,TRBV5-1,CASSLLAGGPNEQFF